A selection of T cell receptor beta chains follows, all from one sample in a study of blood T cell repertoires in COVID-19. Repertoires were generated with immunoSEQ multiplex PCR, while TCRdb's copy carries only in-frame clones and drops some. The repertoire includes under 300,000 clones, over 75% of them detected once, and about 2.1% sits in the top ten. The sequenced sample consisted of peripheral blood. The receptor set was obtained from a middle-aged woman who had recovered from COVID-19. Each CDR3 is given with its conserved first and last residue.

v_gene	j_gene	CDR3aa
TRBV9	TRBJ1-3	CASSVEGAPGNTIYF
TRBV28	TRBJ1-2	CASSSWAKGAYGYTF
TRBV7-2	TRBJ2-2	CASSLAGQGTNTGELFF
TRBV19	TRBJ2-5	CASSEWGGETQYF
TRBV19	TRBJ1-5	CASSTPSRNQPQHF
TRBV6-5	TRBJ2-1	CASSYSEESFYNEQFF
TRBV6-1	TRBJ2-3	CASSDKTDTQYF
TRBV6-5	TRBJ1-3	CASSYDRVSGNTIYF
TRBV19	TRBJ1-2	CASSIIEGGQGDGYTF
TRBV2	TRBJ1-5	CASSKEYQPQHF
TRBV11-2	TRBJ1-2	CATVSQANYGYTF
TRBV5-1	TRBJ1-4	CASRSGRGLDEKLFF
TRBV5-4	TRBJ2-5	CASSLGLLQETQYF
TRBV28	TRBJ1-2	CASSPAAGYGGYTF
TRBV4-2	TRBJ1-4	CASSRNRQATNEKLFF
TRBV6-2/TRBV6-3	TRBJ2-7	CASSYGPFSYEQYF
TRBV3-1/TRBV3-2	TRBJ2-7	CASSLPGGSGSSYEQYF
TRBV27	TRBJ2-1	CASSLGGRYGEQFF
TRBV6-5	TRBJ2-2	CAAGTGTGYTGELFF
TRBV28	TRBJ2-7	CASSFPLRRQGAREQYF
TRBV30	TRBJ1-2	CAWSAGGSGYTF
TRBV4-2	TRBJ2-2	CASSQRFPTSVGELFF